The following is a T cell receptor (beta chain) sequence with its context. The antigen is undetermined. Run at survey level, the immunoSEQ assay was version v3.0. Sequenced by immunoSEQ multiplex PCR; TCRdb stores in-frame clones only, minus some. This repertoire shows 30,000 or so clones, approximately 85% found once; its top ten account for roughly 4%. This record comes from a study of long-term antiretroviral therapy in people with HIV. Study details: The earliest samples came about a decade before the 2015 immediate-ART recommendation. Overall study results and limits: The study found narrower CDR3 length ranges in HIV repertoires than in controls.

This CDR3 spans 16 amino acids. V shed 0 bases and J shed 1 base, with 11 bases lying between them. The germline V gene encodes CDR1 MGHRA and CDR2 YSYEKL. The sequenced sample was unsorted PBMCs, obtained 0.8 years before starting antiretroviral therapy. The V gene is TRBV4-1, the J gene TRBJ2-3; D is possibly TRBD2 (6 bases). The TCR comes from a man between 18 and 29 years old with HIV. The CDR3 bases are TGCGCCAGCAGCCAAGATTGGGCTAGCGGCACAGATACGCAGTATTTT. This codes for CASSQDWASGTDTQYF.